Presented here are 5 T cell receptor beta chains from one specimen sequenced in a study of cytomegalovirus exposure and HLA in healthy donors (dated by TCRdb to 2017 to 2019). Libraries were prepared through the immunoSEQ multiplex PCR assay. For the multiplex PCR, a mixture combining 60 forward primers for TCR Vbeta segments and 13 reverse primers for TCR Jbeta segments was used. TCRdb stores this immuneACCESS table with in-frame sequences only. Part of the clones is absent; in the studies checked, under half of the shortfall reflects unresolved V genes, and no reason is known for the rest. For this sample the table gives roughly 200,000 clones, of which over 75% were detected only once. Of the sample, about 2% is held by the ten largest clones. Material for sequencing was PBMCs. All receptors derive from a woman in her fifties or sixties in good health and CMV-seronegative.

This chain connects TRBV19 to TRBJ1-2, with 10 bases identical to TRBD1. The CDR3 spans 13 residues. Looked up from germline, CDR1 is LNHDA and CDR2 is SQIVND (reference sequence). The V and J ends lost 5 bases and 7 bases, in that order; junction bases with no gene match: 4. The CDR3 sequence: CASSPRDRGGYTF. CDR3 bases: TGTGCCAGTAGTCCCCGGGACAGGGGTGGCTACACCTTC.

CDR3 sequence: CASSPDPGGDIQYF. The CDR3 DNA is TGTGCCAGTAGCCCAGATCCTGGAGGGGACATTCAGTACTTC. The rearrangement links TRBV19 to TRBJ2-4; perhaps TRBD2 as D (6 bases). V gave up 6 bases and J gave up 8 bases, with 17 bases separating them. Per the germline V gene, CDR1 is LNHDA and CDR2 is SQIVND (reference sequence). The CDR3 runs 14 residues.

This chain connects TRBV7-9 to TRBJ2-5; tentatively, D is TRBD1 (6 bases). CDR3 size: 14 residues. In germline, CDR1 is SEHNR, CDR2 FQNEAQ (reference sequence). Trimming stripped 2 bases from V and 2 bases from J, with 9 bases between. The CDR3 DNA follows: TGTGCCAGCAGCTTACTAGGGACACAAGAGACCCAGTACTTC. As protein: CASSLLGTQETQYF.

The chain combines TRBV7-9 with TRBJ2-5; 9 bases fit TRBD1. Germline CDR1 reads SEHNR; CDR2 reads FQNEAQ (reference sequence). V was clipped by 0 bases and J by 2 bases; unmatched bases: 10. CDR3 length: 18 amino acids. The CDR3 nucleotides read TGTGCCAGCAGCTTAGCGCTACAGACAGGGGGGTCGCAAGAGACCCAGTACTTC. It encodes CASSLALQTGGSQETQYF.

The sample holds a few counts of this clone. V is TRBV27 and J is TRBJ1-1, with 8 bases lining up with TRBD1. The J segment lost 4 bases and the V segment lost 6 bases, leaving 13 bases of the junction unmatched. Germline V gene sequence: CDR1 MNHEY, CDR2 SMNVEV (reference sequence). The CDR3 length is 16 residues. CDR3 sequence reads: CASRNRQGRAGTEAFF. In DNA, the CDR3 is TGTGCCAGCAGGAACCGACAGGGGAGGGCTGGCACTGAAGCTTTCTTT.